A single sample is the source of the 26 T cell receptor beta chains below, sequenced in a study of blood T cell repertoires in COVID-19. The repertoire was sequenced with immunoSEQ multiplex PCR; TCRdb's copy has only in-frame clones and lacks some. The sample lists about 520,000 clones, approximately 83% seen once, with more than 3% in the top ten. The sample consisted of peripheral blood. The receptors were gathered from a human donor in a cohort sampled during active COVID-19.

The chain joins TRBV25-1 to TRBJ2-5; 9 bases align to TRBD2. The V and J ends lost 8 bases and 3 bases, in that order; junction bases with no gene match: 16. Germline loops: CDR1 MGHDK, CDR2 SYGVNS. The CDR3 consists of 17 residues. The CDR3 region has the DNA TGTGCCAGCCCCGTCCAGCTAGCGGGACAATCCGAAGAGACCCAGTACTTC. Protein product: CASPVQLAGQSEETQYF.

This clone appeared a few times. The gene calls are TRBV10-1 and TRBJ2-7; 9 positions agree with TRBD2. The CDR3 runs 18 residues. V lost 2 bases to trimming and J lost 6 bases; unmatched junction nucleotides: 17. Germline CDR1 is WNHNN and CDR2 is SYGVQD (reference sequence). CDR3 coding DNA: TGCGCCAGCAGTGAGCCCGTCAGGGCTACAGCGGGAGGACGCGAGCAGTACTTC. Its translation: CASSEPVRATAGGREQYF.

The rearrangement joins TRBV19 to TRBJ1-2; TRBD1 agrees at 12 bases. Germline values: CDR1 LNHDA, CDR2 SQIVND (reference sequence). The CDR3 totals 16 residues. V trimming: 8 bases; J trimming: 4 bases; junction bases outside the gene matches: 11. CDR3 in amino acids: CASRPPGTGGRYGYTF. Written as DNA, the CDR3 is TGTGCCAGTCGCCCGCCAGGGACAGGGGGCCGCTATGGCTACACCTTC.

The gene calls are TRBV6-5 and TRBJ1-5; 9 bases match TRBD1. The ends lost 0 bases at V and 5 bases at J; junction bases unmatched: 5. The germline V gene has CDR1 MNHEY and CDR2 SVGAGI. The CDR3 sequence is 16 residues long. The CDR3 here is CASSYSRDRDHQPQHF. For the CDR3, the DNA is TGTGCCAGCAGTTACTCGAGGGACAGGGATCATCAGCCCCAGCATTTT.

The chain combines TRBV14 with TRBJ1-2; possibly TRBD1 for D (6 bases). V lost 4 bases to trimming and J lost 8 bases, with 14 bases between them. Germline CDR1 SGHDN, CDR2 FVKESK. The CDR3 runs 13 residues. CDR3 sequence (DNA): TGTGCCAGCAGCCTTGGGGGGGCTGGCGGCTACACCTTC. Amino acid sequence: CASSLGGAGGYTF.

The CDR3 is CASSLPGLGDNEQFF. The DNA for the CDR3 is TGCGCCAGCAGCTTACCGGGACTAGGGGACAATGAGCAGTTCTTC. This chain links TRBV5-1 with TRBJ2-1, with 8 bases aligning to TRBD2. The ends lost 2 bases at V and 5 bases at J; junction bases unmatched: 6. CDR3 length: 15 amino acids. The germline V gene encodes CDR1 SGHRS and CDR2 YFSETQ.

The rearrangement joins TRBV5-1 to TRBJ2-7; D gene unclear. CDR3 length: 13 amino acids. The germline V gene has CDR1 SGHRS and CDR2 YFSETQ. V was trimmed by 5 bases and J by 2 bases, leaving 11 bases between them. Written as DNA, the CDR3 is TGCGCCAGCAGTCCCCTGGGCCCCTACGAGCAGTACTTC. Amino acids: CASSPLGPYEQYF.

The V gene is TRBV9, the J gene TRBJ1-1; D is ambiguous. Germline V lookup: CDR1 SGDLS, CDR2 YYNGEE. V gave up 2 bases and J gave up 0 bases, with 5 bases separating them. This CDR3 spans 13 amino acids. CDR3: CASSVKMNTEAFF. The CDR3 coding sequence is TGTGCCAGCAGCGTCAAAATGAACACTGAAGCTTTCTTT.

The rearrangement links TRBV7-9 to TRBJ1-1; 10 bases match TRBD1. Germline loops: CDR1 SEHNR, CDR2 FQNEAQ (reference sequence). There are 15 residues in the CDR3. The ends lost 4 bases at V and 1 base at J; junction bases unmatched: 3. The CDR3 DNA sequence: TGTGCCAGCAGCTCAAGACAGGGGGCGAACACTGAAGCTTTCTTT. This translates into CASSSRQGANTEAFF.

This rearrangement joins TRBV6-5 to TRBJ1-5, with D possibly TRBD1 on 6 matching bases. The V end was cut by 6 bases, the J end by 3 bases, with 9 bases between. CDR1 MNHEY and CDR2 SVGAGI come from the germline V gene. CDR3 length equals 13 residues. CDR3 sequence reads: CASSRDNNQPQHF. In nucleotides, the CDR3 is TGTGCCAGCAGCCGGGACAACAATCAGCCCCAGCATTTT.

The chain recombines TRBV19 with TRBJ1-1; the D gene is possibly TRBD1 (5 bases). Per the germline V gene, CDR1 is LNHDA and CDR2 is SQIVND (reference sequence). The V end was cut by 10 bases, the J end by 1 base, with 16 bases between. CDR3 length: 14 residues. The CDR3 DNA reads TGTGCCACCGCTCGCGCGGGACCGAACACTGAAGCTTTCTTT. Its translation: CATARAGPNTEAFF.

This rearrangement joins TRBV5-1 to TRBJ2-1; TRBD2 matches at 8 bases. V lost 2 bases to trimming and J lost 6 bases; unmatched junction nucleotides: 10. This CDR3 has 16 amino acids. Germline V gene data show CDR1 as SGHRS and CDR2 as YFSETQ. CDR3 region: CASSFLTAGVGNEQFF. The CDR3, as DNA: TGCGCCAGCAGCTTCTTGACAGCGGGAGTAGGCAATGAGCAGTTCTTC.

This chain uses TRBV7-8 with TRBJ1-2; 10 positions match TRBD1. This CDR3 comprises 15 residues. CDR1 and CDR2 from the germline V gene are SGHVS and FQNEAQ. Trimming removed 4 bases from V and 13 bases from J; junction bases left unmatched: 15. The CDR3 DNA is TGTGCCAGCAGCTCAAGACAGGGGGCAGTGGTTGGGTCCACCTTC. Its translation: CASSSRQGAVVGSTF.

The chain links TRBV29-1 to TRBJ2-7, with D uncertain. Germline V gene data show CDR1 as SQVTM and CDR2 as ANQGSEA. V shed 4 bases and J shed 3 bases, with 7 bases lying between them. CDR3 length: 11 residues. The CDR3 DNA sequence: TGCAGCGTTGCCAGGAACTACGAGCAGTACTTC. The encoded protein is CSVARNYEQYF.

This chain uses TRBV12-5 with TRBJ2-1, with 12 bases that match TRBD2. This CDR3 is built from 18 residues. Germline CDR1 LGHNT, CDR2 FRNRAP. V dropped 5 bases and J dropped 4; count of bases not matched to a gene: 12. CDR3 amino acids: CASGKSASGRAGYNEQFF. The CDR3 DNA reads TGTGCTAGTGGTAAATCGGCTAGCGGGAGGGCCGGATACAATGAGCAGTTCTTC.

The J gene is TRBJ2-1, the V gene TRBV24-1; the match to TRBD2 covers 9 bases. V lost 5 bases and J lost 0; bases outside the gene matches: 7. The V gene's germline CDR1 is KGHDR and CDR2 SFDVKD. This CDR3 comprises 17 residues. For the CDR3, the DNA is TGTGCCACCAGTGGAGAGACTAGCGGCGCCTCCTACAATGAGCAGTTCTTC. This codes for CATSGETSGASYNEQFF.

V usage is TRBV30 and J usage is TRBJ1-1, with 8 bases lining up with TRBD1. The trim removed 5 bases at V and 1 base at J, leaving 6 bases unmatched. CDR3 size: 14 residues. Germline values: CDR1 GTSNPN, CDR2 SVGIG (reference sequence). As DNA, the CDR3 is TGTGCCTGGGGAGGGACAGGTCAGAACACTGAAGCTTTCTTT. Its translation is CAWGGTGQNTEAFF.

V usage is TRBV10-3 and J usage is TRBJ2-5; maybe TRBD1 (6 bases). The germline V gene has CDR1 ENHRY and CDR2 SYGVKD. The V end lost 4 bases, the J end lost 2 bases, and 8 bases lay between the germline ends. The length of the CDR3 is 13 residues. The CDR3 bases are TGTGCCATCAGTGTCGACAGGCAAGAGACCCAGTACTTC. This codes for CAISVDRQETQYF.

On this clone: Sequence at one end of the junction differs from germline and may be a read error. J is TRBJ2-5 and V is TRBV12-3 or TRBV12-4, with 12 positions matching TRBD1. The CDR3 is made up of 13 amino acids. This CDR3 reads CASSLAGQGAVNF. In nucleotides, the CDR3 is TGTGCCAGCAGTTTAGCGGGACAGGGGGCTGTTAACTTC.

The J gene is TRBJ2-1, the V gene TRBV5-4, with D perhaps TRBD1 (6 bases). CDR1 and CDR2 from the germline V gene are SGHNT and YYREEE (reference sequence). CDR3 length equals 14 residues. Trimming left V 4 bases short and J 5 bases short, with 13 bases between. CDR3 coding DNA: TGTGCCAGCAGCCTGGACAGTGCCAACAATGAGCAGTTCTTC. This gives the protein CASSLDSANNEQFF. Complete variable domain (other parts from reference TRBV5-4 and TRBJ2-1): ETGVTQSPTHLIKTRGQQVTLRCSSQSGHNTVSWYQQALGQGPQFIFQYYREEENGRGNFPPRFSGLQFPNYSSELNVNALELDDSALYLCASSLDSANNEQFFGPGTRLTVL.

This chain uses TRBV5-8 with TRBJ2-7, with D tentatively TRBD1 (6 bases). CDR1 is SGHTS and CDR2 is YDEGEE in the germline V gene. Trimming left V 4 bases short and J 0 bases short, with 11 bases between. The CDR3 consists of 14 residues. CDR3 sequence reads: CASSTWTDSYEQYF. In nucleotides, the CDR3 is TGTGCCAGCAGCACCTGGACAGACTCCTACGAGCAGTACTTC.

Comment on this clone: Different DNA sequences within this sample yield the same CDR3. CDR3 nucleotides: TGTGCCACCAACTCTGGGGCCAACGTCCTGACTTTC. It translates to CATNSGANVLTF. The rearrangement uses TRBV25-1 and TRBJ2-6; no definite D call. The ends were cut back, 10 bases at V and 0 bases at J, with 4 bases in the middle. The CDR3 runs to 12 residues. CDR1 MGHDK and CDR2 SYGVNS come from the germline V gene.

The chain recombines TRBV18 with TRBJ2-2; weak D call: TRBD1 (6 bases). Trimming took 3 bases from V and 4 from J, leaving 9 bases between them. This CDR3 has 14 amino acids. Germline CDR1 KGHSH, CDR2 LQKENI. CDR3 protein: CASSPEQGTGELFF. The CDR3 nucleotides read TGTGCCAGCTCACCGGAACAGGGCACCGGGGAGCTGTTTTTT.

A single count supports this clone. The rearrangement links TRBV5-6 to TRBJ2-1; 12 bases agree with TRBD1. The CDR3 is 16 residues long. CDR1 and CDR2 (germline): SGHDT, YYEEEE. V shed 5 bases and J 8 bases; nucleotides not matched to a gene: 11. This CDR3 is CASSPTGTGGWDEQFF. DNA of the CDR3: TGTGCCAGCAGTCCTACCGGGACAGGGGGCTGGGATGAGCAGTTCTTC.

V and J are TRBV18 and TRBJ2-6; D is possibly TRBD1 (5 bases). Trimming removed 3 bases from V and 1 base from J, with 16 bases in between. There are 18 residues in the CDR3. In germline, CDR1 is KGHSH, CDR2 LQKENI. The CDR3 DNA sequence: TGTGCCAGCTCACCGGGTCAGCGCCCAGGGTCTGGGGCCAACGTCCTGACTTTC. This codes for CASSPGQRPGSGANVLTF.

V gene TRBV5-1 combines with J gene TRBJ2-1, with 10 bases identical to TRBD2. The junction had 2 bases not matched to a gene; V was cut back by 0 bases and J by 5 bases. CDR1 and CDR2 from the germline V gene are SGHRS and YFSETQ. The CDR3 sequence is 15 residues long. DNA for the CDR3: TGCGCCAGCAGCTTGGAGCTAGCGGGGGACAATGAGCAGTTCTTC. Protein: CASSLELAGDNEQFF.